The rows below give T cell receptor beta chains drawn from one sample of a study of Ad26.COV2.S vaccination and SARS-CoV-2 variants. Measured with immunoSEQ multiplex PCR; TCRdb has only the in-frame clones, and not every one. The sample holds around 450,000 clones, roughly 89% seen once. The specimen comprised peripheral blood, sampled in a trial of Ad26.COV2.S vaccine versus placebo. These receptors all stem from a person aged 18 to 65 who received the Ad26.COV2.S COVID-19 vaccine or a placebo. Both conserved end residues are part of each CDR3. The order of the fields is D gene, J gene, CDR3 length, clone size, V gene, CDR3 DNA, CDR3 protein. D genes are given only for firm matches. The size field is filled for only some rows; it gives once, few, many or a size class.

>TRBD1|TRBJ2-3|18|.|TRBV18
TGTGCCAGCTCACCGGATAGGGGGCTGATTTTTTTGACAGATACGCAGTATTTT
CASSPDRGLIFLTDTQYF
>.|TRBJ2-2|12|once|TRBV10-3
TGTGCCACCTCGGGGGACACCGGGGAGCTGTTTTTT
CATSGDTGELFF
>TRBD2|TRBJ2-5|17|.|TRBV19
TGTGCCAGTAGTATTGCAGTAACTAGCGGGAGCGGGGAGACCCAGTACTTC
CASSIAVTSGSGETQYF
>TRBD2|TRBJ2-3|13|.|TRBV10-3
TGTGCCCACCGAGAGGGAGGGCCCCATACGCAGTATTTT
CAHREGGPHTQYF
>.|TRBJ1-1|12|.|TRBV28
TGTGCCAGCAGTACGGGGAACACTGAAGCTTTCTTT
CASSTGNTEAFF
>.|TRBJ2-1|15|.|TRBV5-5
TGTGCCAGCAGCTTGGAGGGGCGGTGGTACAATGAGCAGTTCTTC
CASSLEGRWYNEQFF
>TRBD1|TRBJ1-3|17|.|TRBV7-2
TGTGCCAGCAGCTTAGTTATGAGGCAGGGGGACGGAAACACCATATATTTT
CASSLVMRQGDGNTIYF
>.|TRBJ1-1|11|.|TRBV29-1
TGCAGCGGGGGGAGGGTTACTGAAGCTTTCTTT
CSGGRVTEAFF
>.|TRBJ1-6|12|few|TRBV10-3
TGTGCCATCAGTGAGGAGAATTCACCCCTCCACTTT
CAISEENSPLHF
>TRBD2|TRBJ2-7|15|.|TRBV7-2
TGTGCCAGCAGCTCCAGGACTAGCGGGGCGGATCCCAAGTACTTC
CASSSRTSGADPKYF
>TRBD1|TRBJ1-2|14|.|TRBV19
TGTGCCAGTAGTTCCGGACAGGGATTCTATGGCTACACCTTC
CASSSGQGFYGYTF
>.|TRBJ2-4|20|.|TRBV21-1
TGTGCCAGCAGCCTAAGGAGCGGACTAGGAGGGTTTTTAGCCAAAAACATTCAGTACTTC
CASSLRSGLGGFLAKNIQYF